These 24 T cell receptor beta chains were all obtained from the same sample, sequenced in a study of blood T cell repertoires in COVID-19. Method: immunoSEQ multiplex PCR; TCRdb's copy keeps in-frame clones and lacks some. The data show about 50,000 clones, about 85% seen once. The sequenced material came from peripheral blood. These receptors were obtained from a man in his fifties or sixties with acute or convalescent COVID-19.

The rearrangement joins TRBV10-1 to TRBJ2-2; D call uncertain. The CDR3 is 16 amino acids. Germline loops: CDR1 WNHNN, CDR2 SYGVQD (reference sequence). V shed 2 bases and J shed 6 bases, with 16 bases lying between them. Here the CDR3 DNA reads TGCGCCAGCAGTGAGAAGAAGGAGAAGAGCGCCGGGGAGCTGTTTTTT. Translated: CASSEKKEKSAGELFF.

This clone came up once. The chain is built from TRBV6-6 and TRBJ2-5; 9 bases align to TRBD1. Germline V lookup: CDR1 MNHNY, CDR2 SVGAGI (reference sequence). V trimming: 6 bases; J trimming: 3 bases; junction bases outside the gene matches: 11. The CDR3 has 16 amino acids. The CDR3 coding sequence is TGTGCCAGCAGCGATAAGCTGACAGGGGGGAAAGAGACCCAGTACTTC. Translated, it gives CASSDKLTGGKETQYF.

The chain uses TRBV27 and TRBJ2-7; TRBD1 is a possible D gene (6 bases). Trimming shortened V by 3 bases and J by 6 bases, and 9 bases separated the two germline ends. The CDR3 totals 12 residues. Germline CDR1 and CDR2: MNHEY and SMNVEV (reference sequence). CDR3 region: CASSFLGGEQYF. The CDR3 DNA reads as TGTGCCAGCAGTTTCCTAGGGGGCGAGCAGTACTTC.

This chain joins TRBV5-6 and TRBJ2-4; D is ambiguous. Germline V gene lookup returns CDR1 SGHDT and CDR2 YYEEEE. V lost 3 bases, J lost 8 bases, and 15 bases lay in between. The CDR3 is made up of 14 amino acids. DNA for the CDR3: TGTGCCAGCAGCTCTGACGGAAAAGGAGACATTCAGTACTTC. Its protein is CASSSDGKGDIQYF.

The V call is TRBV18, the J call TRBJ1-2, with D uncertain. V gave up 2 bases and J gave up 4 bases, with 17 bases separating them. Germline-derived CDR1 and CDR2 are KGHSH and LQKENI. The CDR3 length is 16 residues. This chain's CDR3 is CASSPSVRVGGYGYTF. Written as DNA, the CDR3 is TGTGCCAGCTCACCATCGGTGAGGGTTGGCGGCTATGGCTACACCTTC. Based on the CDR3 plus reference TRBV18 and TRBJ1-2, the full variable domain is NAGVMQNPRHLVRRRGQEARLRCSPMKGHSHVYWYRQLPEEGLKFMVYLQKENIIDESGMPKERFSAEFPKEGPSILRIQQVVRGDSAAYFCASSPSVRVGGYGYTFGSGTRLTVV.

This chain uses TRBV2 with TRBJ2-7, with 7 bases matching TRBD2. Germline V gives CDR1 SNHLY, CDR2 FYNNEI. CDR3 length: 12 amino acids. V gave up 2 bases and J gave up 13 bases; unmatched junction bases: 8. The CDR3 loop is CASSERTRNLYF. CDR3 in DNA: TGTGCCAGCAGTGAAAGGACTAGGAACCTCTACTTC. The full variable domain, with the rest looked up from reference TRBV2 and TRBJ2-7, is EPEVTQTPSHQVTQMGQEVILRCVPISNHLYFYWYRQILGQKVEFLVSFYNNEISEKSEIFDDQFSVERPDGSNFTLKIRSTKLEDSAMYFCASSERTRNLYFGPGTRLTVT.

The rearrangement uses TRBV19 and TRBJ2-5; TRBD2 is a possible D gene (6 bases). The germline V gene has CDR1 LNHDA and CDR2 SQIVND (reference sequence). V shed 6 bases and J shed 4 bases, with 18 bases lying between them. The CDR3 is 15 residues long. The CDR3 protein is CASRESSGWRETQYF. The CDR3 region has the DNA TGTGCCAGTAGAGAATCAAGCGGGTGGAGAGAGACCCAGTACTTC. The complete variable domain, with remaining parts taken from reference TRBV19 and TRBJ2-5, reads DGGITQSPKYLFRKEGQNVTLSCEQNLNHDAMYWYRQDPGQGLRLIYYSQIVNDFQKGDIAEGYSVSREKKESFPLTVTSAQKNPTAFYLCASRESSGWRETQYFGPGTRLLVL.

This clone was observed a few times. The chain combines TRBV6-5 with TRBJ2-5, with 7 bases identical to TRBD1. Germline V lookup: CDR1 MNHEY, CDR2 SVGAGI. The CDR3 consists of 13 residues. The junction had 8 bases not matched to a gene; V was cut back by 11 bases and J by 2 bases. CDR3 bases: TGTGCCGGAGAACGGGACAGACAAGAGACCCAGTACTTC. Translated: CAGERDRQETQYF.

With respect to this clone: This likely comes from a read error, as the CDR3 has no conserved phenylalanine or tryptophan at its end. The limits of the CDR3 on the DNA are not certain, so only TCRdb's listed CDR3 is given. The chain is built from TRBV15 and TRBJ1-4; the table's D call, TRBD1, was not checked against the DNA. Termini included, the CDR3 measures 11 amino acids. CDR1 and CDR2 from the germline V gene are LNHNV and YYDKDF (reference sequence). This CDR3 reads CATSRGTGAEM.

The chain couples TRBV7-3 to TRBJ2-1, with 8 bases matching TRBD2. The CDR3 contains 15 residues. The V gene's germline CDR1 is SGHTA and CDR2 FQGTGA. Trimming removed 5 bases from V and 0 bases from J; junction bases left unmatched: 3. Written as DNA, the CDR3 is TGTGCCAGCAGCAAACTAGCGGACTCCTACAATGAGCAGTTCTTC. This codes for CASSKLADSYNEQFF.

This clone was observed a few times. The V gene is TRBV3-1 (or the pseudogene TRBV3-2), the J gene TRBJ1-6, with D possibly matching TRBD1 (5 bases). The CDR3 has 15 amino acids. Germline CDR1 reads LGHDT; CDR2 reads YNNKEL (reference sequence). V lost 6 bases and J 6 bases, leaving 15 bases between the germline ends. CDR3 in DNA: TGTGCCAGCAGGGGAGGTTGGGGGACTAATTCACCCCTCCACTTT. Its translation: CASRGGWGTNSPLHF.

The chain joins TRBV6-5 to TRBJ1-5; perhaps TRBD1 as D (5 bases). Between the trimmed V and J ends, which lost 2 bases and 3 bases, there was a span of 8 bases. The germline V gene has CDR1 MNHEY and CDR2 SVGAGI. The CDR3 consists of 14 residues. In DNA form, the CDR3 reads TGTGCCAGCAGTTACCGGGGGGACAATCAGCCCCAGCATTTT. Translation gives CASSYRGDNQPQHF.

The rearrangement links TRBV4-2 to TRBJ1-5; 8 bases are a match to TRBD1. This CDR3 has 14 residues. V lost 4 bases and J lost 6; bases outside the gene matches: 5. Germline assignment: CDR1 LGHNA and CDR2 YNFKEQ. Here the CDR3 reads CASSPDRDGQPQHF. DNA for the CDR3: TGTGCCAGCAGCCCGGACAGGGACGGTCAGCCCCAGCATTTT.

The chain links TRBV28 to TRBJ1-2, with D possibly TRBD1 on 5 matching bases. The CDR3 totals 17 residues. The ends were cut back, 6 bases at V and 0 bases at J, with 20 bases in the middle. Germline CDR1 MDHEN, CDR2 SYDVKM. CDR3 in amino acids: CASSLPGGAGSNYGYTF. CDR3 nucleotides: TGTGCCAGCAGCCTGCCCGGAGGGGCCGGTTCTAACTATGGCTACACCTTC.

This clone occurred once. This chain links TRBV6-5 with TRBJ2-7; TRBD2 matches at 8 bases. After removal of 7 bases from V and 4 bases from J, the junction contained 6 bases not matched to a gene. Per germline, CDR1 MNHEY and CDR2 SVGAGI. This CDR3 is built from 13 residues. The CDR3 region is CASKREGLYEQYF. The CDR3 region has the DNA TGTGCCAGCAAACGGGAGGGCCTGTACGAGCAGTACTTC.

The CDR3: CASSSYRVVDFF. CDR3 DNA sequence: TGTGCCAGCAGTTCCTACAGGGTAGTGGATTTCTTT. V gene TRBV28 combines with J gene TRBJ1-1; tentatively, D is TRBD1 (6 bases). This CDR3 is 12 amino acids long. The germline V gene encodes CDR1 MDHEN and CDR2 SYDVKM. The V and J ends lost 4 bases and 13 bases respectively, with 16 bases between them.

This clone was seen a single time. This chain links TRBV10-3 with TRBJ1-1; no clear D. V was trimmed by 0 bases and J by 4 bases, leaving 12 bases between them. CDR3 length: 15 residues. Germline values: CDR1 ENHRY, CDR2 SYGVKD. The DNA of the CDR3 is TGTGCCATCAGTGAGTCACCAGGAGGCGGCACTGAAGCTTTCTTT. Its protein is CAISESPGGGTEAFF.

On this clone itself: The identical CDR3 is also encoded by other nucleotide sequences in the sample. The chain joins TRBV18 to TRBJ1-1, with 7 bases matching TRBD1. Germline-derived CDR1 and CDR2 are KGHSH and LQKENI. CDR3 length: 15 residues. Losses at the gene ends were 2 bases for V and 6 bases for J; bases not matched to a gene: 9. CDR3 in DNA: TGTGCCAGCTCACCAGATAGGGGGCAATGGTCTGAAGCTTTCTTT. Amino acid sequence: CASSPDRGQWSEAFF.

This chain uses TRBV20-1 with TRBJ2-1; TRBD2 matches 9 bases. Germline assignment: CDR1 DFQATT and CDR2 SNEGSKA (reference sequence). The trim removed 3 bases at V and 0 bases at J, leaving 12 bases unmatched. The CDR3 spans 18 residues. CDR3 amino acids: CSASQSLAGRSSYNEQFF. CDR3 DNA sequence: TGCAGTGCTAGTCAGTCTCTAGCGGGAAGGAGCTCCTACAATGAGCAGTTCTTC.

The chain recombines TRBV5-4 with TRBJ1-2; 7 bases align to TRBD1. The CDR3 runs to 15 residues. The germline V gene encodes CDR1 SGHNT and CDR2 YYREEE (reference sequence). Trimming cost V 3 bases and J 3 bases; bases outside gene matches: 8. The CDR3 DNA reads as TGTGCCAGCAGCTCGGGACAGACAAATTACTATGGCTACACCTTC. Translating gives CASSSGQTNYYGYTF.

This clone was recorded only once. This chain connects TRBV16 to TRBJ1-6, with 10 bases matching TRBD1. CDR3 length equals 15 residues. V shed 4 bases and J 10 bases; nucleotides not matched to a gene: 7. From germline, CDR1 is KGHSY and CDR2 FQNENV. The DNA for the CDR3 is TGTGCCAGCAGCCCCTTCGGACAGGGGGAATCACCCCTCCACTTT. It encodes CASSPFGQGESPLHF.

The chain couples TRBV6-5 to TRBJ1-2, with TRBD1 as a possible D gene (5 bases). The length of the CDR3 is 15 residues. Germline V gene data show CDR1 as MNHEY and CDR2 as SVGAGI. Trimming left V 6 bases short and J 0 bases short, with 14 bases between. The CDR3 here is CASSTVGGTNYGYTF. DNA of the CDR3: TGTGCCAGCAGCACCGTGGGGGGGACTAACTATGGCTACACCTTC.

The rearrangement links TRBV2 to TRBJ2-7; D is unclear. The CDR3 totals 18 residues. The V end lost 4 bases, the J end lost 3 bases, and 25 bases lay between the germline ends. Germline CDR1 is SNHLY and CDR2 is FYNNEI. The CDR3 bases are TGTGCCAGCAGTGGAGCTGGTCAGGCCGCCACCCAAGTCTACGAGCAGTACTTC. Its protein product is CASSGAGQAATQVYEQYF. The entire variable domain, with the rest obtained from reference TRBV2 and TRBJ2-7, is as follows: EPEVTQTPSHQVTQMGQEVILRCVPISNHLYFYWYRQILGQKVEFLVSFYNNEISEKSEIFDDQFSVERPDGSNFTLKIRSTKLEDSAMYFCASSGAGQAATQVYEQYFGPGTRLTVT.

V is TRBV6-5 and J is TRBJ1-2, with D possibly matching TRBD1 (6 bases). V was trimmed by 2 bases and J by 2 bases, leaving 12 bases between them. Germline loops: CDR1 MNHEY, CDR2 SVGAGI. This CDR3 contains 15 residues. CDR3 nucleotides: TGTGCCAGCAGTTACAATTCACAGGGAAACTATGGCTACACCTTC. As protein: CASSYNSQGNYGYTF.